The subject of this entry is one TCR beta chain. TCRdb keeps only in-frame clones here, not all; method: immunoSEQ multiplex PCR. The sample includes around 140,000 clones, around 73% of them seen just once. This entry belongs to a study of blood T cell repertoires in COVID-19. Individuals drawn from 20 to 30 US areas were roughly 18 to 89 years old. J lost 5 bases, V lost 2 bases, and 5 bases had no gene match. CDR1 MGHRA and CDR2 YSYEKL come from the germline V gene. The CDR3 consists of 17 residues. The clonotype was recovered from a woman aged 45-65 years who had recovered from COVID-19. Sample: PBMCs or T cells enriched from blood (not recorded which). The chain employs TRBV4-1 and TRBJ2-2; 13 bases line up with TRBD2. CDR3 loop: CASSQLLAGGRTGELFF. The CDR3 DNA reads as TGCGCCAGCAGCCAACTACTAGCGGGGGGGCGGACCGGGGAGCTGTTTTTT.